This T cell receptor beta chain was documented in a study of T cells in localized non-small cell lung cancer. CDR1 and CDR2 (germline): SGDLS, YYNGEE. The CDR3 sequence is 15 residues long. V lost 0 bases to trimming and J lost 2 bases, with 12 bases between them. This clone has a single count. The repertoire was sequenced with immunoSEQ multiplex PCR; TCRdb's copy has only in-frame clones and lacks some. Seen here are over 55,000 clones, under 90% observed once, and the top ten hold roughly 2%. The receptor comes from a woman aged 35 to 70 with stage I lung adenocarcinoma. The sample consisted of peripheral blood, taken before any cancer treatment. The chain links TRBV9 to TRBJ2-7; D might be TRBD1 (6 bases). CDR3 protein: CASSVEGGRPYEQYF. CDR3 bases: TGTGCCAGCAGCGTAGAAGGGGGTAGGCCCTACGAGCAGTACTTC.